This T cell receptor beta chain stems from a study of cytomegalovirus exposure and HLA in healthy donors. The study, taken as a whole, reports: Specific recognition of CMV antigens was confirmed in vitro for three chains (all CMV-associated). Cytomegalovirus status was reportedly diagnosed by the classifier with high sensitivity and specificity.

Points on this clone: Antigen: not known.

The PCR was carried out with 60 Vbeta primers and 13 Jbeta primers. Study processing details: Unique TCR beta chains numbered approximately 80 million in a later analysis, with around 10 million shared. Sequenced by immunoSEQ multiplex PCR; TCRdb stores in-frame clones only, minus some. V and J calls and clone size are as listed in that table; D and trimming were resolved from the DNA. The table lists 150,000 to 250,000 clones, 70% to 80% of them singletons. Trimming took 4 bases from V and 1 from J, leaving 11 bases between them. The CDR3 length is 14 residues. Germline V gene sequence: CDR1 SGHRS, CDR2 YFSETQ. While unrecorded immune exposures were likely, the donors were nominally healthy when sampled.

V and J are TRBV5-1 and TRBJ1-1; D unclear. Input material: PBMCs. The clonotype comes from a young woman in good health and CMV-seropositive. CDR3 sequence reads: CASSVYEGNTEAFF. In nucleotides, the CDR3 is TGCGCCAGCAGCGTGTACGAGGGGAACACTGAAGCTTTCTTT.